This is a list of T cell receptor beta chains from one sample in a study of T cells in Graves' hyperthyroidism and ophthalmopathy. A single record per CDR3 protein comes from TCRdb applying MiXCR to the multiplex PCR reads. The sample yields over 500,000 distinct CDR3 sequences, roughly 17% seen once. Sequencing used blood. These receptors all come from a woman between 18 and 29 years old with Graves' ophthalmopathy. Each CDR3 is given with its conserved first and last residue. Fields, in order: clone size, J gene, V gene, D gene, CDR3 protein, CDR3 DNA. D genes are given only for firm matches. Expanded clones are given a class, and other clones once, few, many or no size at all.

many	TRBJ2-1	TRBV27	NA	CASSLEIWDEQFF	TGTGCCAGCAGTTTAGAGATATGGGATGAGCAGTTCTTC
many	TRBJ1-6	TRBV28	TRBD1	CASSFRTGANSPLHF	TGTGCCAGCAGTTTCCGGACAGGGGCCAATTCACCCCTCCACTTT
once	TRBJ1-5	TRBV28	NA	CASTPDSRNQPQHF	TGTGCCAGCACCCCAGACTCCCGCAATCAGCCCCAGCATTTT
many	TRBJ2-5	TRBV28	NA	CASSLLARVRETQYF	TGTGCCAGCAGTTTGCTTGCCAGGGTCCGGGAGACCCAGTACTTC
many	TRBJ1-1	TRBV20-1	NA	CSALDRPNTEAFF	TGCAGTGCTCTTGACAGGCCGAACACTGAAGCTTTCTTT
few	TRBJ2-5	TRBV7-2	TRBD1	CASSYRTGALQETQYF	TGTGCCAGCAGCTATCGAACAGGGGCACTACAAGAGACCCAGTACTTC
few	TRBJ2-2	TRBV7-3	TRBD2	CASSLNNLAGSTGELFF	TGTGCCAGCAGCTTAAATAACCTAGCGGGAAGTACCGGGGAGCTGTTTTTT
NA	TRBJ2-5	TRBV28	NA	CASSSPGFQETQYF	TGTGCCAGCAGTTCCCCGGGGTTCCAAGAGACCCAGTACTTC
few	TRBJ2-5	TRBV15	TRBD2	CATSRENDYSSGWYQETQYF	TGTGCCACCAGCAGAGAAAATGATTATTCTAGCGGGTGGTACCAAGAGACCCAGTACTTC
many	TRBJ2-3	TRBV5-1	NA	CASSLGQGRPTSTDTQYF	TGCGCCAGCAGCTTGGGGCAGGGACGACCAACTAGCACAGATACGCAGTATTTT
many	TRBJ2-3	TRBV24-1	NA	CATSDSRRAGDTQYF	TGTGCCACCAGTGATTCCCGGAGAGCGGGAGATACGCAGTATTTT
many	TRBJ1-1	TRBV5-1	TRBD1	CASSWGTGTEAFF	TGCGCCAGCAGCTGGGGGACAGGCACGGAAGCTTTCTTT
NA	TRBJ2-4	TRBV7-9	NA	CASSRITDNIQYF	TGTGCCAGCAGCCGGATTACAGACAACATTCAGTACTTC
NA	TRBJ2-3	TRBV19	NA	CASSILTASTDTQYF	TGTGCCAGTAGTATACTGACGGCTAGCACAGATACGCAGTATTTT
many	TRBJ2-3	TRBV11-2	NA	CASSLIRRGRTDTQYF	TGTGCCAGCAGCTTAATTCGGCGGGGCCGCACAGATACGCAGTATTTT
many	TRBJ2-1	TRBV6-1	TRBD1	CASRTGTGRYNEQFF	TGTGCCAGCCGGACCGGGACAGGGCGTTACAATGAGCAGTTCTTC
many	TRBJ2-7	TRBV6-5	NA	CASSYQDRGYEQYF	TGTGCCAGCAGTTACCAGGACCGCGGCTACGAGCAGTACTTC
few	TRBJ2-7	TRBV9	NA	CASSVEGHSYEQYF	TGTGCCAGCAGCGTAGAAGGCCACTCCTACGAGCAGTACTTC
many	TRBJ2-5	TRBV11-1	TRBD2	CASSYEGGRETQYF	TGTGCCAGCAGCTACGAGGGCGGGAGAGAGACCCAGTACTTC
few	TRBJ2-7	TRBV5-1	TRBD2	CASTPTSGSEFYEQYF	TGCGCCAGCACCCCAACTAGCGGGTCTGAATTCTACGAGCAGTACTTC
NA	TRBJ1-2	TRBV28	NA	CASSLSRARGYTF	TGTGCCAGCAGTTTGTCTAGGGCTCGAGGCTACACCTTC
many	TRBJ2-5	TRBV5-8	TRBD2	CASSLFGTSGEVQETQYF	TGTGCCAGCAGCTTATTCGGGACTAGCGGAGAAGTACAAGAGACCCAGTACTTC
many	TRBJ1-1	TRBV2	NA	CASSGQANTEAFF	TGTGCCAGCAGTGGACAGGCAAACACTGAAGCTTTCTTT
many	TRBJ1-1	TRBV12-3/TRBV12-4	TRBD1	CASSSRDRNSNTEAFF	TGTGCCAGCAGTTCCCGGGACAGAAATTCGAACACTGAAGCTTTCTTT
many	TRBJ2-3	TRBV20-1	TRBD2	CSARDILAGRTDTQYF	TGCAGTGCTAGAGATATCCTAGCGGGCCGCACAGATACGCAGTATTTT
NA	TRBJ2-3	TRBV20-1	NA	CSATTKGGGAGTDTQYF	TGCAGTGCCACCACTAAAGGCGGGGGCGCGGGCACAGATACGCAGTATTTT
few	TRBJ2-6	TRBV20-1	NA	CSAALPYYSGANVLTF	TGCAGTGCCGCCCTTCCCTACTACTCTGGGGCCAACGTCCTGACTTTC
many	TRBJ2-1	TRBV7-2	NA	CASSPPAGYRRGSYNEQFF	TGTGCCAGCAGCCCCCCGGCGGGATACAGGAGGGGCTCCTACAATGAGCAGTTCTTC
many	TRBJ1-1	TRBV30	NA	CAWRVGVSNTEAFF	TGTGCCTGGAGAGTTGGGGTATCGAACACTGAAGCTTTCTTT
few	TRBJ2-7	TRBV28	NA	CAGSWGGEQYF	TGTGCCGGCAGTTGGGGGGGCGAGCAATACTTC
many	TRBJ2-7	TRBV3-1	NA	CASSQSVRAGAEQYF	TGTGCCAGCAGCCAATCGGTTAGAGCCGGGGCCGAGCAGTACTTC
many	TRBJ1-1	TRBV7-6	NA	CASRNPDGLNTEAFF	TGTGCCAGCAGGAACCCGGACGGCTTGAACACTGAAGCTTTCTTT
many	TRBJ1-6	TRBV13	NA	CASSQTGSDSPLHF	TGTGCCAGCAGCCAGACAGGTTCGGATTCACCCCTCCACTTT
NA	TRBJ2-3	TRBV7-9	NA	CASSLGWQGLGDTQYF	TGTGCCAGCAGCTTAGGGTGGCAGGGGCTTGGCGATACGCAGTATTTT
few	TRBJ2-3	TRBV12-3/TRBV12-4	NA	CASSVRGMGTDTQYF	TGTGCCAGCAGCGTCAGGGGAATGGGCACAGATACGCAGTATTTT
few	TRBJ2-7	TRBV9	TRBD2	CASSVSGSRTEQYF	TGTGCCAGCAGCGTCAGCGGGAGTCGGACCGAGCAGTACTTC
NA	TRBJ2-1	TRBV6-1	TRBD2	CASSEYGRAQDEQFF	TGTGCCAGCAGTGAGTACGGGAGGGCCCAGGATGAGCAGTTCTTC
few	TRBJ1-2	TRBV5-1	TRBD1	CASSPDRGGYTF	TGCGCCAGCAGCCCGGACAGGGGTGGCTACACCTTC
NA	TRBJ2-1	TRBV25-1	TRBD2	CASRFGGDNEQFF	TGTGCCAGCAGGTTCGGGGGGGACAATGAGCAGTTCTTC
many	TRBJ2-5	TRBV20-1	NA	CSARDATPGLKETQYF	TGCAGTGCTAGAGACGCGACTCCGGGACTCAAAGAGACCCAGTACTTC
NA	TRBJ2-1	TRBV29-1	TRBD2	CSGVGLAGVLQYNEQFF	TGCAGCGGGGTAGGACTAGCGGGAGTCCTGCAGTACAATGAGCAGTTCTTC
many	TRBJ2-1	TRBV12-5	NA	CASGLDRESNEQFF	TGTGCTAGTGGTTTGGACAGGGAAAGCAATGAGCAGTTCTTC
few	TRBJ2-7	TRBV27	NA	CASSTVGGVPEQYF	TGTGCCAGCAGTACAGTCGGTGGGGTACCCGAGCAGTACTTC
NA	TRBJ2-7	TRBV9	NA	CASSVEITGEVNEQYF	TGTGCCAGCAGCGTCGAAATCACAGGGGAGGTGAACGAGCAGTACTTC
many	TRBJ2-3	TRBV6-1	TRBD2	CASSASGGAGADTQYF	TGTGCCAGCAGTGCTAGCGGGGGGGCCGGGGCAGATACGCAGTATTTT
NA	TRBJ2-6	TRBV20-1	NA	CSARAASPGANVLTF	TGCAGTGCTAGAGCCGCATCCCCTGGGGCCAACGTCCTGACTTTC
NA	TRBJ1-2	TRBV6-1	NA	CASSRVGGGYYGYTF	TGTGCCAGCAGCCGAGTTGGGGGGGGGTACTATGGCTACACCTTC
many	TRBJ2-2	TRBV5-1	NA	CASSLVPRQYTGELFF	TGCGCCAGCAGCTTGGTACCTAGGCAGTACACCGGGGAGCTGTTTTTT
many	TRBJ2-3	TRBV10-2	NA	CASSDTHSPSTDTQYF	TGCGCCAGCAGTGATACTCACAGCCCAAGCACAGATACGCAGTATTTT